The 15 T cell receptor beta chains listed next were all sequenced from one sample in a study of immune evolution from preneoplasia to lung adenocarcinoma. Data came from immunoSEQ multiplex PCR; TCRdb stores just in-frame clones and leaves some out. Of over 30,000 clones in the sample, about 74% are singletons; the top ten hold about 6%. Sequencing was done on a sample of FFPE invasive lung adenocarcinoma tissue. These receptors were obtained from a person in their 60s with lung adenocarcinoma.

The DNA of the CDR3 is TGTGCCAGCAGTTGGATGTCGGAAAAACTGTTTTTT. Translating it yields CASSWMSEKLFF. This chain uses TRBV25-1 with TRBJ1-4; unclear D gene. Germline V gives CDR1 MGHDK, CDR2 SYGVNS. Trimming took 5 bases from V and 8 from J, leaving 9 bases between them. This CDR3 spans 12 amino acids.

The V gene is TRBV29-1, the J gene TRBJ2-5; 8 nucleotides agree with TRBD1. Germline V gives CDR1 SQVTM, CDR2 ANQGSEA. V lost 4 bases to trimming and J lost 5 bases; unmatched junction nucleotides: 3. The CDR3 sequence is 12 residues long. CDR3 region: CSVGQGRETQYF. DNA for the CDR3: TGCAGCGTTGGACAGGGGAGGGAGACCCAGTACTTC.

The DNA of the CDR3 is TGTGCCAGCAGCGTGAGAACAGGGATAAATGAGCAGTTCTTC. Translating it yields CASSVRTGINEQFF. The J gene is TRBJ2-1, the V gene TRBV9; D is possibly TRBD1 (6 bases). Trimming shortened V by 2 bases and J by 7 bases, and 13 bases separated the two germline ends. This CDR3 contains 14 residues. Per the germline V gene, CDR1 is SGDLS and CDR2 is YYNGEE. Supplemented by reference TRBV9 and TRBJ2-1, the full variable domain reads DSGVTQTPKHLITATGQRVTLRCSPRSGDLSVYWYQQSLDQGLQFLIQYYNGEERAKGNILERFSAQQFPDLHSELNLSSLELGDSALYFCASSVRTGINEQFFGPGTRLTVL.

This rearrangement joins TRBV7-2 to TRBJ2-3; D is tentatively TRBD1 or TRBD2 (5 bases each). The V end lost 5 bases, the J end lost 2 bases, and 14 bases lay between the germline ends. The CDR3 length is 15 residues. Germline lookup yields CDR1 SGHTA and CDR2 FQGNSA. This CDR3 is CASSPYRDPTDTQYF. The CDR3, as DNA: TGTGCCAGCAGCCCCTACCGGGACCCCACAGATACGCAGTATTTT.

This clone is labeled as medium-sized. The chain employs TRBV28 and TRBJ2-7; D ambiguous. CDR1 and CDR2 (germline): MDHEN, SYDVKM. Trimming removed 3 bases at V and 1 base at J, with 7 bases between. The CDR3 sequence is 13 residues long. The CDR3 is CASSFQPSYEQYF. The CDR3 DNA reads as TGTGCCAGCAGTTTTCAGCCATCCTACGAGCAGTACTTC.

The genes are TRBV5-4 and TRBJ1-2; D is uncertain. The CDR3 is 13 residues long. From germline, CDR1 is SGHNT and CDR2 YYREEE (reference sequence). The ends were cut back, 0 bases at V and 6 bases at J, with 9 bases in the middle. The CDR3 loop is CASSLDRKDGYTF. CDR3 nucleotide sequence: TGTGCCAGCAGCTTGGACAGAAAAGATGGCTACACCTTC.

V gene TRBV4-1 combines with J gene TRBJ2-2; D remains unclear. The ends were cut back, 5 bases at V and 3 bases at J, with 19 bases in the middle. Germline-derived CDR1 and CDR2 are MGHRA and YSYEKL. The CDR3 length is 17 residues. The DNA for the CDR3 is TGCGCCAGCAGCGCACGAGAGAAACCTCCCTACACCGGGGAGCTGTTTTTT. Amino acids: CASSAREKPPYTGELFF.

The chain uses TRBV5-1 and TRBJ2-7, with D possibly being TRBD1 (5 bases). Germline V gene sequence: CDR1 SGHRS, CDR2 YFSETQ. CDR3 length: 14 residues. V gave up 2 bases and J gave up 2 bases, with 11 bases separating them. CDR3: CASSFLQGAYEQYF. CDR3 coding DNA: TGCGCCAGCAGCTTTTTGCAGGGTGCCTACGAGCAGTACTTC.

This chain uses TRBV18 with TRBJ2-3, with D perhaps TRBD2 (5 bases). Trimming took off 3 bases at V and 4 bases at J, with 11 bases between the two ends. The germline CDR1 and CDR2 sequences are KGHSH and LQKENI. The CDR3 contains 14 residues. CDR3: CASSPTGKPDTQYF. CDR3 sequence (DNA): TGTGCCAGCTCACCTACGGGAAAGCCAGATACGCAGTATTTT.

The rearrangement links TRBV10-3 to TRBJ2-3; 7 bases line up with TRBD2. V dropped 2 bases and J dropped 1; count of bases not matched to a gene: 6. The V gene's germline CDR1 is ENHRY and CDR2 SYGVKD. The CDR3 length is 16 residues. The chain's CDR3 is CAISEPGRVGTDTQYF. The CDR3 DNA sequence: TGTGCCATCAGTGAGCCGGGGAGGGTCGGCACAGATACGCAGTATTTT.

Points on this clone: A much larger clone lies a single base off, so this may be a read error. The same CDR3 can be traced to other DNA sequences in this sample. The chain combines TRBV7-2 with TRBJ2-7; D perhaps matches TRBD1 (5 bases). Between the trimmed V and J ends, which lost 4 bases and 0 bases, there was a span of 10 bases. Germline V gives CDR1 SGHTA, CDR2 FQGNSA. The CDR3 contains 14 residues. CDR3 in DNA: TGTGCCAGCAGCTATCAGGGCAGCTCCTACGAGCAGTACTTC. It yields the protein CASSYQGSSYEQYF.

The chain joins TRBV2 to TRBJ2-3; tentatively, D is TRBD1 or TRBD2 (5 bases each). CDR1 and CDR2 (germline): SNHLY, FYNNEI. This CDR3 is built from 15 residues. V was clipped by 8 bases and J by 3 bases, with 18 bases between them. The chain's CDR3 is CASYLPSGRTDTQYF. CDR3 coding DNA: TGTGCCAGCTACCTCCCGTCGGGGCGAACAGATACGCAGTATTTT.

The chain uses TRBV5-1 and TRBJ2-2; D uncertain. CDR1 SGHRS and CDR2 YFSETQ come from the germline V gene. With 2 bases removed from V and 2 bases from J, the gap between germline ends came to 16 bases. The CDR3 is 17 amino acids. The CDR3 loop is CASSFTATKTNTGELFF. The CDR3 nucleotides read TGCGCCAGCAGCTTTACAGCCACCAAAACAAACACCGGGGAGCTGTTTTTT.

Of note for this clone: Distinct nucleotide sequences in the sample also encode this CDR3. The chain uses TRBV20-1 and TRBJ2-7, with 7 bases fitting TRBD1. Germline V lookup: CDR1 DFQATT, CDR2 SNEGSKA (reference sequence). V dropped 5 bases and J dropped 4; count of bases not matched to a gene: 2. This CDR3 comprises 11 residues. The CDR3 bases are TGCAGTGCTGTCAGGGGGTACGAGCAGTACTTC. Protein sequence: CSAVRGYEQYF.

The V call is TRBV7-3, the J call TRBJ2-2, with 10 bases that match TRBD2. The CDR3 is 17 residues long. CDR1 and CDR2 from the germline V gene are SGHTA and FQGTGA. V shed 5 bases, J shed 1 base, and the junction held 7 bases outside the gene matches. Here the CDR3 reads CASSRKASGRNTGELFF. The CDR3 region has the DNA TGTGCCAGCAGCAGAAAAGCTAGCGGGAGGAACACCGGGGAGCTGTTTTTT. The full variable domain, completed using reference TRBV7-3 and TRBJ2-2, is GAGVSQTPSNKVTEKGKYVELRCDPISGHTALYWYRQSLGQGPEFLIYFQGTGAADDSGLPNDRFFAVRPEGSVSTLKIQRTERGDSAVYLCASSRKASGRNTGELFFGEGSRLTVL.